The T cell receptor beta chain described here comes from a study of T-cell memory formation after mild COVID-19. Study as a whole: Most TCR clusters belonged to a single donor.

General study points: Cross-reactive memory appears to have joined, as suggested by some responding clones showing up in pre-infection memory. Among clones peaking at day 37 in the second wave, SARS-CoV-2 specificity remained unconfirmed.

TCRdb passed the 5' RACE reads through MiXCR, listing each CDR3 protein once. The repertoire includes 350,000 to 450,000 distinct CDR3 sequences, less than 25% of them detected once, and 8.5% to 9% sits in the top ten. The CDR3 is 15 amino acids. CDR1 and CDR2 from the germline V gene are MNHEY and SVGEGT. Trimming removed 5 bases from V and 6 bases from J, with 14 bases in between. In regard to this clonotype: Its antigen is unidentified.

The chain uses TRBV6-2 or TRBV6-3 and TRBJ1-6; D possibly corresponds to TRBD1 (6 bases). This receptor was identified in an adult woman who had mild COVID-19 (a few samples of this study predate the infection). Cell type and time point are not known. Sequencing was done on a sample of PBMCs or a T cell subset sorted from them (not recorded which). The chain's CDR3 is CASSHGQSPNSPLHF. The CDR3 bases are TGTGCCAGCAGTCACGGACAGTCTCCTAATTCACCCCTCCACTTT.